The T cell receptor (beta chain) under discussion was sequenced for a study of blood T cell repertoires in COVID-19. Study-wide context: Specimens from acute and convalescent COVID-19 originated in the United States, Italy and Spain. Nucleic acid was either cDNA or gDNA, and it came from T cells, B-cell-depleted T cells, or PBMCs.

As handled by the study authors: It was from reference gene primer amplification that nucleated cell counts were estimated. The data were produced by immunoSEQ multiplex PCR, yet TCRdb's version contains in-frame clones alone and is incomplete. D and trimming come from the DNA, and the V and J calls and clone size come from that table. Of roughly 200,000 clones listed, approximately 83% are singletons. Trimming took 3 bases from V and 7 from J, leaving 13 bases between them. The CDR3 loop spans 13 amino acids. Germline CDR1 is SGHDN and CDR2 is FVKESK. The source material was peripheral blood. This chain uses TRBV14 with TRBJ2-7; no definite D call. The sequence was obtained from a middle-aged man with active or convalescent COVID-19. CDR3 sequence: CASSHASAVEQYF. As DNA, the CDR3 is TGTGCCAGCAGCCATGCCAGCGCGGTTGAGCAGTACTTC.